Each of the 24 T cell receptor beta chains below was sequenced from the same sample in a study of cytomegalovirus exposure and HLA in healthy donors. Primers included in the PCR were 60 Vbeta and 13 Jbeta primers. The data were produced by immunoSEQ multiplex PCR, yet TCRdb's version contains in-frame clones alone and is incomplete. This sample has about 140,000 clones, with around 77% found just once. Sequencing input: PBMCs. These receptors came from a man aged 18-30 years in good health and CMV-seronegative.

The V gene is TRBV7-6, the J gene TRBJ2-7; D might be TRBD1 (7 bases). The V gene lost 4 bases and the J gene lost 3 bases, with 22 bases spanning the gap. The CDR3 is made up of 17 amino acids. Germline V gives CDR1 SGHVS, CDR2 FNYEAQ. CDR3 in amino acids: CASSSRSGAGGLYEQYF. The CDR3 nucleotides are TGTGCCAGCAGCTCACGTTCCGGGGCAGGGGGGCTCTACGAGCAGTACTTC.

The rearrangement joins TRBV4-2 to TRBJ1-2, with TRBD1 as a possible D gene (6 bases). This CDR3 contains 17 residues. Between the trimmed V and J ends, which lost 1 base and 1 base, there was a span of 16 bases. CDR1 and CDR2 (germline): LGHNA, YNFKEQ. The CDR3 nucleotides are TGTGCCAGCAGCCAAGCTGGGACAACCGACTTTAACTATGGCTACACCTTC. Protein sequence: CASSQAGTTDFNYGYTF.

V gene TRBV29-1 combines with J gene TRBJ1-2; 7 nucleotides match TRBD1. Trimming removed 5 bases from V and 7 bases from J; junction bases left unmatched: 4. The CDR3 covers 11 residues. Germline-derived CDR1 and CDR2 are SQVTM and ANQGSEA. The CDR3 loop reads CSVKGAIGYTF. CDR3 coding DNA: TGCAGCGTTAAGGGGGCGATTGGCTACACCTTC.

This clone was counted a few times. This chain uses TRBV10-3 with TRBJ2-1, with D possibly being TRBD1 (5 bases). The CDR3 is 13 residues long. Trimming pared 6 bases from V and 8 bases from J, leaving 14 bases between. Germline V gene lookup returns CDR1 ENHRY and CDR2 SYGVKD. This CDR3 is CAIRGPDRDEQFF. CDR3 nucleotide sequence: TGTGCCATCAGGGGGCCCGATCGCGATGAGCAGTTCTTC.

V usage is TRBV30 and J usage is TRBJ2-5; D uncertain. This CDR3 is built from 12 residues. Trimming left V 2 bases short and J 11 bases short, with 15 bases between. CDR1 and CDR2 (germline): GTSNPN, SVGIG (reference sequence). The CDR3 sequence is CAWSPVQSEQYF. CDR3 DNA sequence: TGTGCCTGGAGTCCAGTACAGTCAGAGCAGTACTTC.

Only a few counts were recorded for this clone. CDR3 in amino acids: CASSQEGGLRGRSTDTQYF. In DNA, the CDR3 is TGCGCCAGCAGCCAAGAAGGAGGTCTGCGCGGGCGCAGCACAGATACGCAGTATTTT. The chain has TRBV4-3 and TRBJ2-3; D may be TRBD2 (5 bases). CDR3 length: 19 residues. CDR1 and CDR2 from the germline V gene are LGHNA and YSLEER. V gave up 0 bases and J gave up 0 bases, with 19 bases separating them.

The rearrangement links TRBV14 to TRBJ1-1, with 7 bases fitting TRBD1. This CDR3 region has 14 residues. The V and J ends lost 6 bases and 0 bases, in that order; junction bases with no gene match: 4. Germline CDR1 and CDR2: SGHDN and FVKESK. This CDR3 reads CASSTTGVNTEAFF. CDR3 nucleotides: TGTGCCAGCAGTACCACAGGGGTGAACACTGAAGCTTTCTTT. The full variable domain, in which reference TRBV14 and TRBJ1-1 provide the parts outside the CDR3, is EAGVTQFPSHSVIEKGQTVTLRCDPISGHDNLYWYRRVMGKEIKFLLHFVKESKQDESGMPNNRFLAERTGGTYSTLKVQPAELEDSGVYFCASSTTGVNTEAFFGQGTRLTVV.

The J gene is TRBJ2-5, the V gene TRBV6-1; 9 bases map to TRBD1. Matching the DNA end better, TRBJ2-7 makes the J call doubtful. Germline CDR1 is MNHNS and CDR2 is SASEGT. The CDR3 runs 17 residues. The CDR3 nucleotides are TGTGCCAGCAGTGAATACTATTTGCGGGACAGGGAGGACGAGCAGTACTTC. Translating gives CASSEYYLRDREDEQYF.

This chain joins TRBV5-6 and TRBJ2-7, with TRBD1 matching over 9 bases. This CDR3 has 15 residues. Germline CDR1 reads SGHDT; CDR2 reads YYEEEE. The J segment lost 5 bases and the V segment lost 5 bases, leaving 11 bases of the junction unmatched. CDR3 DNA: TGTGCCAGCAGTTTGCCGGGACAGGGTATAAACGAGCAGTACTTC. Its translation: CASSLPGQGINEQYF.

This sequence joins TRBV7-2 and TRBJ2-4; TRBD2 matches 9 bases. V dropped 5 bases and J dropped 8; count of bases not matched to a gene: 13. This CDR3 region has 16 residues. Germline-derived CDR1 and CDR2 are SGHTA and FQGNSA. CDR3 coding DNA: TGTGCCAGCAGCACCAGAGGGGGCGGGGGGGCCGACATTCAGTACTTC. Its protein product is CASSTRGGGGADIQYF.

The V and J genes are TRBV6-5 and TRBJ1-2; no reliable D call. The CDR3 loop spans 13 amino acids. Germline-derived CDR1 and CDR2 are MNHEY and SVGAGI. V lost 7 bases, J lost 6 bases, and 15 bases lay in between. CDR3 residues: CASTNLLGDGYTF. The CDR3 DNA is TGTGCCAGCACCAACCTACTCGGGGATGGCTACACCTTC.

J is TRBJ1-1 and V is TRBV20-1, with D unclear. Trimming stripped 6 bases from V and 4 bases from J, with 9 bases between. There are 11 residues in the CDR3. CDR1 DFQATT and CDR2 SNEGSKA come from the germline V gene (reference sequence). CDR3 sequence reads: CSASPGTEAFF. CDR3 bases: TGCAGTGCCTCTCCCGGCACTGAAGCTTTCTTT.

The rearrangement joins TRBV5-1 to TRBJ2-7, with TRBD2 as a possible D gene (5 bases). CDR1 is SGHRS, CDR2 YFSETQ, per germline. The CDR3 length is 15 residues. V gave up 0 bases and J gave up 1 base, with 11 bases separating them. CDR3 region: CASSLAGDVSYEQYF. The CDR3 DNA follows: TGCGCCAGCAGCTTGGCCGGGGATGTGTCCTACGAGCAGTACTTC.

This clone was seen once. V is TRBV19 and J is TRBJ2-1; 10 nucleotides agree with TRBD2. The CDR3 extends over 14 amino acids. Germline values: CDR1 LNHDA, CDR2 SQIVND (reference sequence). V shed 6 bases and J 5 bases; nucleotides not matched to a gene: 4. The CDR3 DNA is TGTGCCAGTAGCACTAGCGGGGCCAACAATGAGCAGTTCTTC. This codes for CASSTSGANNEQFF.

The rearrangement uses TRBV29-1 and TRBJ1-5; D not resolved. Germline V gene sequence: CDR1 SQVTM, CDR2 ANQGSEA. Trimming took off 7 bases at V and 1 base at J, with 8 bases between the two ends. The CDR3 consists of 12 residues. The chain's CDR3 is CSGTTSNQPQHF. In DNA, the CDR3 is TGCAGCGGGACTACCAGCAATCAGCCCCAGCATTTT. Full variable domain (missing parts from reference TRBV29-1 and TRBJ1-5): SAVISQKPSRDICQRGTSLTIQCQVDSQVTMMFWYRQQPGQSLTLIATANQGSEATYESGFVIDKFPISRPNLTFSTLTVSNMSPEDSSIYLCSGTTSNQPQHFGDGTRLSIL.

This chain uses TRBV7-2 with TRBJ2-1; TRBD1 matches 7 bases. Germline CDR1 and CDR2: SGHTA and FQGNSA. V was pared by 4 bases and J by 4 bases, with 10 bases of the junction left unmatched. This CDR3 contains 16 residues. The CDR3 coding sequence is TGTGCCAGCAGCTCCCCTTGGACAGGTCAGTACAATGAGCAGTTCTTC. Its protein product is CASSSPWTGQYNEQFF.

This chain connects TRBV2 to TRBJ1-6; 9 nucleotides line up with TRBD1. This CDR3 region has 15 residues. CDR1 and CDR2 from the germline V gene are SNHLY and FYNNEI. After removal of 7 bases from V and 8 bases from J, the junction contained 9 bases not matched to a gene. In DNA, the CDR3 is TGTGCCAGCAACAATCCACAGGGGGCTTATTCACCCCTCCACTTT. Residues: CASNNPQGAYSPLHF.

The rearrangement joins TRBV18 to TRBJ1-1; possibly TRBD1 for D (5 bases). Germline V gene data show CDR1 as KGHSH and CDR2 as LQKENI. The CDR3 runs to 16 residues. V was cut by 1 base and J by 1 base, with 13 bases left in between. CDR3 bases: TGTGCCAGCTCACCACAGAGCTGGACACCGAACACTGAAGCTTTCTTT. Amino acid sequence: CASSPQSWTPNTEAFF.

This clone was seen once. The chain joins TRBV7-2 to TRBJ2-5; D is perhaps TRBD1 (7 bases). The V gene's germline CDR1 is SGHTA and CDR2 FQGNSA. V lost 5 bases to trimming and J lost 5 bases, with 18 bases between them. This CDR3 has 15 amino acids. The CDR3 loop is CASSPPAGGKETQYF. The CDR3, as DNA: TGTGCCAGCAGCCCACCGGCAGGGGGGAAGGAGACCCAGTACTTC.

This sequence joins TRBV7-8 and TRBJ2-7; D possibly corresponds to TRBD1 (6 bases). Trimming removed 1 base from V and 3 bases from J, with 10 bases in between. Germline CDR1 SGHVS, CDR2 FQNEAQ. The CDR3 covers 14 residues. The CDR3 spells CASSLGVQGYEQYF. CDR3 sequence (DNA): TGTGCCAGCAGCTTAGGGGTACAGGGCTACGAGCAGTACTTC.

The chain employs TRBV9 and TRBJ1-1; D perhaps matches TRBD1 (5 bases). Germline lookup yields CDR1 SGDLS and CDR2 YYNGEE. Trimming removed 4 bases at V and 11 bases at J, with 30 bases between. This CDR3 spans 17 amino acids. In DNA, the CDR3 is TGTGCCAGCAGCCCAGGTGGTGGACATCAGGGCCCGGTCTGGGCTTTCTTT. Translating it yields CASSPGGGHQGPVWAFF. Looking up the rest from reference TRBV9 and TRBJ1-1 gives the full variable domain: DSGVTQTPKHLITATGQRVTLRCSPRSGDLSVYWYQQSLDQGLQFLIQYYNGEERAKGNILERFSAQQFPDLHSELNLSSLELGDSALYFCASSPGGGHQGPVWAFFGQGTRLTVV.

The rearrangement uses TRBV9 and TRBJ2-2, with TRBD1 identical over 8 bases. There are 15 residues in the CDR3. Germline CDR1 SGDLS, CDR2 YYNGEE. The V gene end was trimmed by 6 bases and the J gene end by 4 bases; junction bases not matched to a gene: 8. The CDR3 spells CASNGQGSFTGELFF. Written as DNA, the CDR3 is TGTGCCAGCAACGGACAGGGTAGTTTCACCGGGGAGCTGTTTTTT.

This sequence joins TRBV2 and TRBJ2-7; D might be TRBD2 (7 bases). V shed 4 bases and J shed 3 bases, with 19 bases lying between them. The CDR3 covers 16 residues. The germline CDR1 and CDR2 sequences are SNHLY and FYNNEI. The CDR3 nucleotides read TGTGCCAGCAGTGGAGACCCCCGGGGGGCCCTCTACGAGCAGTACTTC. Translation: CASSGDPRGALYEQYF.

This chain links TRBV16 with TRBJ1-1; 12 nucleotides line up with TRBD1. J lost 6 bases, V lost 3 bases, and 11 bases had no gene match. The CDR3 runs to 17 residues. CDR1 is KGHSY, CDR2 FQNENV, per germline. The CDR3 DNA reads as TGTGCCAGCAGCCATTTCCGGGACAGGGGGCCGAGTGCTGAAGCTTTCTTT. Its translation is CASSHFRDRGPSAEAFF.